This T cell receptor (beta chain) came from a study of CD8 T cells in ankylosing spondylitis. General study findings and limits: The disease-linked clones had a CD8+ phenotype and low blood frequencies.

TCRdb used MiXCR to reprocess the 5' RACE reads, holding one entry per CDR3 protein. Of 250,000 to 400,000 distinct CDR3 sequences listed, 11% were seen once; the top ten hold about 10%. Regarding this clonotype: Its matching antigen is unknown. Just one base apart from a much larger clone, this may be a read error.

J was trimmed by 4 bases and V by 3 bases; bases with no gene match: 8. CDR3 length: 15 amino acids. Per the germline V gene, CDR1 is DFQATT and CDR2 is SNEGSKA (reference sequence). Sequencing was done on a sample of blood, either unsorted or a sorted T cell fraction (not recorded which). The origin of this receptor is a female donor with ankylosing spondylitis or in good health (not recorded which). V and J are TRBV20-1 and TRBJ2-3; 9 bases fit TRBD2. CDR3 residues: CSARRSSGMADTQYF. The CDR3, as DNA: TGCAGTGCTAGGCGATCTAGCGGGATGGCAGATACGCAGTATTTT.